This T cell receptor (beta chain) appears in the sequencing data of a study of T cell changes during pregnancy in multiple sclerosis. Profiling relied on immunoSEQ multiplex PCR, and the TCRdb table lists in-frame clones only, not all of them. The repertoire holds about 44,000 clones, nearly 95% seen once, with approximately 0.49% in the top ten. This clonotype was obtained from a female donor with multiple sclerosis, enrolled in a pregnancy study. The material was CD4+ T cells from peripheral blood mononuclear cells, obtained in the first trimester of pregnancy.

The CDR3 is CSVGGGGLSYEQYF. As DNA, the CDR3 is TGCAGCGTTGGTGGAGGGGGCCTCTCCTACGAGCAGTACTTC. The V gene is TRBV29-1, the J gene TRBJ2-7, with a tentative D call TRBD1 (7 bases). V dropped 4 bases and J dropped 0 bases, with 13 bases sitting between them. The CDR3 is 14 amino acids. From germline, CDR1 is SQVTM and CDR2 ANQGSEA.